This T cell receptor (beta chain) was sequenced for a study of identical twins. Notes on the study in general: Out-of-frame alpha sequences common to twins were enriched for low generation probability. Rather than following the same donors, the conclusions depended on cross-sectional statistical analysis. The abundant beta clonotypes from cord blood had fewer insertions, and memory repertoires had none of this.

A universal primer binding site was introduced by template switching. The final cDNA contained unique molecular identifiers. MiXCR, applied by TCRdb to the 5' RACE reads, yields one record per CDR3 protein. This sample carries roughly 250,000 distinct CDR3 sequences, over 13% of them seen once, and the ten largest clones take approximately 8.2%. V lost 5 bases to trimming and J lost 4 bases; unmatched junction nucleotides: 19. Germline V lookup: CDR1 MNHEY, CDR2 SMNVEV (reference sequence). The CDR3 covers 18 residues. This clonotype was observed a handful of times. Its cognate antigen is unknown. Sequencing was done on a sample of memory (CD45RO+) T cells sorted from blood. This sequence originates from a woman between 18 and 30 years old in good health. The genes are TRBV27 and TRBJ2-7; 8 bases line up with TRBD2. The CDR3 is CASSPSFTGTRKSYEQYF. CDR3 in DNA: TGTGCCAGCAGTCCAAGTTTTACCGGGACTAGGAAATCATACGAGCAGTACTTC.